This T cell receptor (beta chain) was recovered during a study of T-cell memory formation after mild COVID-19. After 5'RACE with constant-segment primers, TCR alpha and TCR beta cDNA libraries carrying sample barcodes and UMIs were obtained. MiXCR, run by TCRdb on the 5' RACE reads, gives a single entry per CDR3 protein. Counted here are around 200,000 distinct CDR3 sequences, 27% occurring once; the ten biggest clones make up over 10%. Trimming took 3 bases from V and 1 from J; bases not matched to a gene: 2. The CDR3 is made up of 16 amino acids. Germline V CDR1 and CDR2: SGHNT, YENEEA. This clonotype was sampled from an adult woman who had mild COVID-19 (a few samples of this study predate the infection). Cell type and time point are not known. Sequenced input: PBMCs or a T cell subset sorted from them (not recorded which). The rearrangement uses TRBV11-3 and TRBJ2-3; 12 bases align to TRBD2. The CDR3 region is CASSLGLAGRTDTQYF. CDR3 DNA: TGTGCCAGCAGCTTGGGACTAGCGGGTCGCACAGATACGCAGTATTTT.